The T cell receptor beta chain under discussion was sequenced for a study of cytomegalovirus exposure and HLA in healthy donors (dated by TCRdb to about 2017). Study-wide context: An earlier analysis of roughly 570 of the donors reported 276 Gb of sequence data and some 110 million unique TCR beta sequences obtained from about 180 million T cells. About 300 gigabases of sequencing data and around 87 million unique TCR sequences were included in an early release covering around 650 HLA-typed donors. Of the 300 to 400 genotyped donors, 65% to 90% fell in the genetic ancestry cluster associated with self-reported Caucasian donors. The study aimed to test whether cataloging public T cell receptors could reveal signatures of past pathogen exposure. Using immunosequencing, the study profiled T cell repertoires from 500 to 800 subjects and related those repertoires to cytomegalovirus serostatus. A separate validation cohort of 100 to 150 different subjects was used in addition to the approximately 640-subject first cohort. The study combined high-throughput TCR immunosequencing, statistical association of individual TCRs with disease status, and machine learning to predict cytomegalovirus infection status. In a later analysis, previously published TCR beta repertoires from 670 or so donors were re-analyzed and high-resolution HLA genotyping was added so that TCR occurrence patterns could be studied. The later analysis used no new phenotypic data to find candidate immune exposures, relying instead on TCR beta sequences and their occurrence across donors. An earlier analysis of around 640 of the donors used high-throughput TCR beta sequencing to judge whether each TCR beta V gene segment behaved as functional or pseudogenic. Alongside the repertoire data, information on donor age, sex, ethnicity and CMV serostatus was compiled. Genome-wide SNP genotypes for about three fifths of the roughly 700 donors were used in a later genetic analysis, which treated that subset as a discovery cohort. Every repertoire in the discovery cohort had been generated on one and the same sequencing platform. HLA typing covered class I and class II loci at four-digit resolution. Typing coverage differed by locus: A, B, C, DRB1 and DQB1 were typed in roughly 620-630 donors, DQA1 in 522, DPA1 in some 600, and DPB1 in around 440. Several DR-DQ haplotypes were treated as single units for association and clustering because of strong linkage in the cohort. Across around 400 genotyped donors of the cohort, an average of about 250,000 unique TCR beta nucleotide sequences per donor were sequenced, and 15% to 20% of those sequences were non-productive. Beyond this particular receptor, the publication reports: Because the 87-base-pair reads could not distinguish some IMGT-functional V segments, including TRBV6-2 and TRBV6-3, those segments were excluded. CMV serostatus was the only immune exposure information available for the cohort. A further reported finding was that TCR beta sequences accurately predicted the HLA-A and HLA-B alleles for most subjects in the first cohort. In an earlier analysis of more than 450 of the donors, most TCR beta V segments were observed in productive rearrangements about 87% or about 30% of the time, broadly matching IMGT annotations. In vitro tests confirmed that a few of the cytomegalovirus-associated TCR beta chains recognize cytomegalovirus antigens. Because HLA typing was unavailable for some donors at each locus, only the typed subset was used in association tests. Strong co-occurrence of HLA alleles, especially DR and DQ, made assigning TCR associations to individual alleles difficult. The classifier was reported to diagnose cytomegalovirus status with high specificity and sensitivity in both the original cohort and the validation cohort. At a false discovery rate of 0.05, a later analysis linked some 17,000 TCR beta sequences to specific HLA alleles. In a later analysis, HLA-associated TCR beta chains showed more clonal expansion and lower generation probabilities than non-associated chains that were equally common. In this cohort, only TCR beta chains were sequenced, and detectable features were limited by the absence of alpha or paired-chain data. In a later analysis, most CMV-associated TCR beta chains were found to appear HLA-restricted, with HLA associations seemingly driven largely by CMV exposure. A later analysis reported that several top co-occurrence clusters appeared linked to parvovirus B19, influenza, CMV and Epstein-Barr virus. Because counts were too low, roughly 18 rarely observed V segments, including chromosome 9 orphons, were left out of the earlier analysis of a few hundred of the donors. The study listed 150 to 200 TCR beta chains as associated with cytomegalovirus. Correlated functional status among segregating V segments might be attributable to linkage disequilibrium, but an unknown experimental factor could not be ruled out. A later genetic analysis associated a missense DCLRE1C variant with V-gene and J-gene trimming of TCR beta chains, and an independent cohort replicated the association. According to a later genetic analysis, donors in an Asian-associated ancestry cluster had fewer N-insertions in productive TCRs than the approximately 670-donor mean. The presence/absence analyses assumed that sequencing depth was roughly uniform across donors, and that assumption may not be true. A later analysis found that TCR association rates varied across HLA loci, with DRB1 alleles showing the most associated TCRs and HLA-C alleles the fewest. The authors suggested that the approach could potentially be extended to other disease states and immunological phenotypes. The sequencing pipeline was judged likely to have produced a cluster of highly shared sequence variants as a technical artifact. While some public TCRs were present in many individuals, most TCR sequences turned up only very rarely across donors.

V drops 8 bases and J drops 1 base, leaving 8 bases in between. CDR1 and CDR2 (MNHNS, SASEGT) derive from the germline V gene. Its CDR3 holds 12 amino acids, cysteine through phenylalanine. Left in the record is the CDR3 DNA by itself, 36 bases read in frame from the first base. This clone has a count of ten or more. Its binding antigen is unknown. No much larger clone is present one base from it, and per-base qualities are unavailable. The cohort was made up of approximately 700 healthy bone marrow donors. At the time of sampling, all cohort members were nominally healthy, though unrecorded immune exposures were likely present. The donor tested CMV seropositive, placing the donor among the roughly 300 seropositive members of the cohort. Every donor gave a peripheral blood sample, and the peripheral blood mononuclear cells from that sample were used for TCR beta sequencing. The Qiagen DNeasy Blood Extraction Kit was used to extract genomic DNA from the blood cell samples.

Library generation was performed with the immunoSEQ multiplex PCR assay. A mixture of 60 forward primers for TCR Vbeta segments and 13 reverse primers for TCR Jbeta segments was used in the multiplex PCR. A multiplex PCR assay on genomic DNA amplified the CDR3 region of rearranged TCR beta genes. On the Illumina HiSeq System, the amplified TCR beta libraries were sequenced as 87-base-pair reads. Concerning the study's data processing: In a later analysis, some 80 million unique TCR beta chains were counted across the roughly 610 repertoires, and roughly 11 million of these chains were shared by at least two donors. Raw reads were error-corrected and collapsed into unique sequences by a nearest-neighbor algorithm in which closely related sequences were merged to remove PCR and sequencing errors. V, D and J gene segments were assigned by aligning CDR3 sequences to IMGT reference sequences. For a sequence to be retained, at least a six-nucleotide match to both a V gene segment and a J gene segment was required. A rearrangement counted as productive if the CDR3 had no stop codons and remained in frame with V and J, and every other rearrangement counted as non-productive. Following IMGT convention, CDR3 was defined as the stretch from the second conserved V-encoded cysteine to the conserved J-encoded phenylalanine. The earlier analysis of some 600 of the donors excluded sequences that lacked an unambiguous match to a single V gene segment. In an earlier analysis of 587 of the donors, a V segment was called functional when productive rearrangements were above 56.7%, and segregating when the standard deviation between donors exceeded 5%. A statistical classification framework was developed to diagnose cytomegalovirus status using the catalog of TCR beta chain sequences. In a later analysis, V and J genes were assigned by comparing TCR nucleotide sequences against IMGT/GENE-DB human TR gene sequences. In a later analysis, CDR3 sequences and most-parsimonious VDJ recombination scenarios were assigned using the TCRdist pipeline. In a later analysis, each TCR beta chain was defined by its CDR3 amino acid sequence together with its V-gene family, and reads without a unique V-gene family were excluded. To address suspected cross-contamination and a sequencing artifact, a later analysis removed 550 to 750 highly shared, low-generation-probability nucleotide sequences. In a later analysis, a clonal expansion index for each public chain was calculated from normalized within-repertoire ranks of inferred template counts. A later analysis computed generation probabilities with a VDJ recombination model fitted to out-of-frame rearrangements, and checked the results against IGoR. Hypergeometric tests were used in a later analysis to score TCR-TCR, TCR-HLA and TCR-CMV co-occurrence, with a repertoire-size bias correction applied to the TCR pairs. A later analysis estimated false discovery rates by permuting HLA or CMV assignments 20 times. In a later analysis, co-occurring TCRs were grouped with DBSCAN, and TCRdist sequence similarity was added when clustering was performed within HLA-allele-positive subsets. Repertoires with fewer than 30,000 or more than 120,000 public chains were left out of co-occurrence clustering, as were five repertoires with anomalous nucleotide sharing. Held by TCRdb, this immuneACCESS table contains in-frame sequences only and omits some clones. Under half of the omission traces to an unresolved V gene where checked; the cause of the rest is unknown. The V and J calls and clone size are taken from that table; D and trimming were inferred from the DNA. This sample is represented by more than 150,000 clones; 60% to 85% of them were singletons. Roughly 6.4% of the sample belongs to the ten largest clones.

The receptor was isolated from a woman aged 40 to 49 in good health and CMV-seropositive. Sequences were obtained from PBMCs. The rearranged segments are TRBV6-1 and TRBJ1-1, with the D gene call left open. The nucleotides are TGTGCCAGCGGGAGGCCGAACACTGAAGCTTTCTTT. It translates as CASGRPNTEAFF.